Listed below are T cell receptor beta chains from one sample, sequenced in a study of early T cells in non-severe SARS-CoV-2 infection. MiXCR was run by TCRdb on the 5' RACE reads, yielding one entry per CDR3 protein. The table has about 66,000 distinct CDR3 sequences, less than 15% seen once. The sequencing sample was made of whole blood. The source of these receptors is an adult who was a healthcare worker with PCR-confirmed SARS-CoV-2 infection or an uninfected control (not recorded which). The CDR3 runs from the conserved cysteine through the conserved F or W. Fields, in order: J gene, V gene, clone size, D gene, CDR3 DNA, CDR3 protein. D genes are given only for firm matches. The size entry is marked missing in some rows and otherwise reads once, few, many or a size class.

j_gene: TRBJ1-6; v_gene: TRBV10-2; abundance: few; d_gene: .; CDR3nt: TGCGCCAGCAGAGACGGTCAAATATACAATTCACCCCTCCACTTT; CDR3aa: CASRDGQIYNSPLHF
j_gene: TRBJ2-7; v_gene: TRBV28; abundance: many; d_gene: TRBD2; CDR3nt: TGTGCCAGCAGTCCCACTAGCGGGGGTTCTTACGAGCAGTACTTC; CDR3aa: CASSPTSGGSYEQYF
j_gene: TRBJ2-1; v_gene: TRBV12-3/TRBV12-4; abundance: .; d_gene: TRBD2; CDR3nt: TGTGCCAGCAGTAAGCGTAGCGGGAGGGCCGGAAATGAGCAGTTCTTC; CDR3aa: CASSKRSGRAGNEQFF
j_gene: TRBJ2-1; v_gene: TRBV6-4; abundance: few; d_gene: TRBD2; CDR3nt: TGTGCCAGCAGTGTTGCGGGAGGGCGCAATGAGCAGTTCTTC; CDR3aa: CASSVAGGRNEQFF
j_gene: TRBJ2-5; v_gene: TRBV28; abundance: few; d_gene: .; CDR3nt: TGTGCCAGCAGTTTAAGGGCAGGGAAAAAGACCCAGTACTTC; CDR3aa: CASSLRAGKKTQYF
j_gene: TRBJ1-5; v_gene: TRBV19; abundance: many; d_gene: TRBD1; CDR3nt: TGTGCCATTTCGACAGGGGGCCGGGTCAATCAGCCCCAGCATTTT; CDR3aa: CAISTGGRVNQPQHF
j_gene: TRBJ2-7; v_gene: TRBV29-1; abundance: many; d_gene: .; CDR3nt: TGCAGCGTTGAAGATCTTGCAGGAGTCCACCTCTACGAGCAGTACTTC; CDR3aa: CSVEDLAGVHLYEQYF
j_gene: TRBJ2-1; v_gene: TRBV11-2; abundance: many; d_gene: .; CDR3nt: TGTGCCAGCCGGTCTCGGACAGCGTACAATGAGCAGTTCTTC; CDR3aa: CASRSRTAYNEQFF
j_gene: TRBJ2-5; v_gene: TRBV24-1; abundance: .; d_gene: .; CDR3nt: TGTGCCACCGGGGAGACAGGCCGGGAGACCCAGTACTTC; CDR3aa: CATGETGRETQYF
j_gene: TRBJ1-2; v_gene: TRBV4-1; abundance: .; d_gene: TRBD1; CDR3nt: TGCGCCAGCAGCCAAGAGGGGACAGGGTGGGGAGGCTACACCTTC; CDR3aa: CASSQEGTGWGGYTF
j_gene: TRBJ1-2; v_gene: TRBV28; abundance: few; d_gene: .; CDR3nt: TGTGCCAGCAGGACACCTAACTATGGCTACACCTTC; CDR3aa: CASRTPNYGYTF
j_gene: TRBJ2-1; v_gene: TRBV6-2/TRBV6-3; abundance: many; d_gene: .; CDR3nt: TGTGCCAGCAGTTACGGGGGAAATGAGCAGTTCTTC; CDR3aa: CASSYGGNEQFF
j_gene: TRBJ1-5; v_gene: TRBV10-3; abundance: many; d_gene: .; CDR3nt: TGTGCCATCAGTGAGGCAGGCGGGGGTGGCAATCAGCCCCAGCATTTT; CDR3aa: CAISEAGGGGNQPQHF
j_gene: TRBJ2-1; v_gene: TRBV20-1; abundance: .; d_gene: TRBD2; CDR3nt: TGCAGTGCTAGACCCCGGAGGCGGGAGGATTTCTTC; CDR3aa: CSARPRRREDFF
j_gene: TRBJ2-1; v_gene: TRBV5-1; abundance: .; d_gene: .; CDR3nt: TGCGCCAGCAGCTTTAGGGGGAGCTCGTCTTACAATGAGCAGTTCTTC; CDR3aa: CASSFRGSSSYNEQFF
j_gene: TRBJ2-1; v_gene: TRBV11-1; abundance: .; d_gene: .; CDR3nt: TGTGCCAGCAGAGGATACTCCTACAATGAGCAGTTCTTC; CDR3aa: CASRGYSYNEQFF
j_gene: TRBJ1-2; v_gene: TRBV28; abundance: .; d_gene: TRBD1; CDR3nt: TGTGCCAGCGTGGGACAGTTCTATGGCTACACCTTC; CDR3aa: CASVGQFYGYTF
j_gene: TRBJ1-1; v_gene: TRBV18; abundance: .; d_gene: .; CDR3nt: TGTGCCAGCTCACCAGGGTACGGGAACACTGAAGCTTTCTTT; CDR3aa: CASSPGYGNTEAFF
j_gene: TRBJ1-1; v_gene: TRBV5-6; abundance: few; d_gene: .; CDR3nt: TGTGCCAGCAGCTTGGCGGCCTCTTTGAACACTGAAGCTTTCTTT; CDR3aa: CASSLAASLNTEAFF
j_gene: TRBJ2-2; v_gene: TRBV28; abundance: .; d_gene: .; CDR3nt: TGTGCCACCACGGAGAGACTTAACACCGGGGAGCTGTTTTTT; CDR3aa: CATTERLNTGELFF
j_gene: TRBJ2-1; v_gene: TRBV29-1; abundance: many; d_gene: TRBD1; CDR3nt: TGCAGCGTTGGTGTCAGGGGGCGCGAGAAGGGGTACAATGAGCAGTTCTTC; CDR3aa: CSVGVRGREKGYNEQFF